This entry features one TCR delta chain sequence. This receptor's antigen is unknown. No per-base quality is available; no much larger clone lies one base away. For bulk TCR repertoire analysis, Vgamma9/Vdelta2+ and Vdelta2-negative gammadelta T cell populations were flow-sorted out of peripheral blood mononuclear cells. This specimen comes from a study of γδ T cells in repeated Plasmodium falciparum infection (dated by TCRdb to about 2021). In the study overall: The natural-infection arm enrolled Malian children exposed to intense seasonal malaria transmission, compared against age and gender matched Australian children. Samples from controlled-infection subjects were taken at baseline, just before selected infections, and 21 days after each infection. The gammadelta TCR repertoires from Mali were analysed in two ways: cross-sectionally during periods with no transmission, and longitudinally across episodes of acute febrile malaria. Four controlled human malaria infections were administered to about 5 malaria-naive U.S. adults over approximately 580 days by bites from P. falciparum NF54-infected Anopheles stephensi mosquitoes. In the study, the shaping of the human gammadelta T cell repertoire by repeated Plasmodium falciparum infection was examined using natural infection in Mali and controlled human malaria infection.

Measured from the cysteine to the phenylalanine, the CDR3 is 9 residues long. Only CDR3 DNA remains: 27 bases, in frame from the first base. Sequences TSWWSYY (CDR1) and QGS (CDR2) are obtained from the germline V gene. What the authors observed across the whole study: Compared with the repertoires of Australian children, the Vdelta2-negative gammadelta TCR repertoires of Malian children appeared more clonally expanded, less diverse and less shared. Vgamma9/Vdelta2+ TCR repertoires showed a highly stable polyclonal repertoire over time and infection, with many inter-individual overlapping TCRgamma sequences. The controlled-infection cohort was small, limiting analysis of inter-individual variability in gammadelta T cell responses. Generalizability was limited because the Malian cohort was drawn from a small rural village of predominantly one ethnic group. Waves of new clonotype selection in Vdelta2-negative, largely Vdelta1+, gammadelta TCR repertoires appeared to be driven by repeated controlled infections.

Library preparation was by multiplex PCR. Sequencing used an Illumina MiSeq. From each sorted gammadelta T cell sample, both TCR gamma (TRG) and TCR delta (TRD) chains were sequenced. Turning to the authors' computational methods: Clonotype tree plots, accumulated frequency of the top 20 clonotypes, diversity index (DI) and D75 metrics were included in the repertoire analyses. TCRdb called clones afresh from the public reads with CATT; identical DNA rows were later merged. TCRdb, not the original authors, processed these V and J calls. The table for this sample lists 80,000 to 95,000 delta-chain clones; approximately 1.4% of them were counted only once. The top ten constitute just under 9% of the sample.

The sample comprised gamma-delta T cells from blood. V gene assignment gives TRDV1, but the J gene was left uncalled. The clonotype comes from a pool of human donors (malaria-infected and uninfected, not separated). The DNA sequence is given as TGTGCTCTTGGGGAGACCCTGCACTTC. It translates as CALGETLHF.